This TCR beta chain stems from a study of T cell responses to AZD1222 COVID-19 vaccine. Regarding this clone: What it binds is not known.

The study's findings and limits: The donors showed a predominance of white British ancestry and of females, with possible underestimation of clonal diversity. Nearly half of spike-specific TCRs reportedly target unmutated variant regions.

This CDR3 region has 17 residues. Germline CDR1 is KGHDR and CDR2 is SFDVKD. Trimming took off 2 bases at V and 1 base at J, with 11 bases between the two ends. Here immunoSEQ multiplex PCR was the method, and the copy in TCRdb shows in-frame clones only, minus some. The sample shows some 70,000 clones, roughly 80% of them seen only once. The sequences come from peripheral blood, collected 28 days after the second AZD1222 dose. The receptor was derived from an adult who received the AZD1222 COVID-19 vaccine. V is TRBV24-1 and J is TRBJ2-6; a possible D gene is TRBD1 (6 bases). The CDR3: CATSDSPQGSGANVLTF. The CDR3 nucleotides are TGTGCCACCAGTGATTCACCACAGGGTTCTGGGGCCAACGTCCTGACTTTC.